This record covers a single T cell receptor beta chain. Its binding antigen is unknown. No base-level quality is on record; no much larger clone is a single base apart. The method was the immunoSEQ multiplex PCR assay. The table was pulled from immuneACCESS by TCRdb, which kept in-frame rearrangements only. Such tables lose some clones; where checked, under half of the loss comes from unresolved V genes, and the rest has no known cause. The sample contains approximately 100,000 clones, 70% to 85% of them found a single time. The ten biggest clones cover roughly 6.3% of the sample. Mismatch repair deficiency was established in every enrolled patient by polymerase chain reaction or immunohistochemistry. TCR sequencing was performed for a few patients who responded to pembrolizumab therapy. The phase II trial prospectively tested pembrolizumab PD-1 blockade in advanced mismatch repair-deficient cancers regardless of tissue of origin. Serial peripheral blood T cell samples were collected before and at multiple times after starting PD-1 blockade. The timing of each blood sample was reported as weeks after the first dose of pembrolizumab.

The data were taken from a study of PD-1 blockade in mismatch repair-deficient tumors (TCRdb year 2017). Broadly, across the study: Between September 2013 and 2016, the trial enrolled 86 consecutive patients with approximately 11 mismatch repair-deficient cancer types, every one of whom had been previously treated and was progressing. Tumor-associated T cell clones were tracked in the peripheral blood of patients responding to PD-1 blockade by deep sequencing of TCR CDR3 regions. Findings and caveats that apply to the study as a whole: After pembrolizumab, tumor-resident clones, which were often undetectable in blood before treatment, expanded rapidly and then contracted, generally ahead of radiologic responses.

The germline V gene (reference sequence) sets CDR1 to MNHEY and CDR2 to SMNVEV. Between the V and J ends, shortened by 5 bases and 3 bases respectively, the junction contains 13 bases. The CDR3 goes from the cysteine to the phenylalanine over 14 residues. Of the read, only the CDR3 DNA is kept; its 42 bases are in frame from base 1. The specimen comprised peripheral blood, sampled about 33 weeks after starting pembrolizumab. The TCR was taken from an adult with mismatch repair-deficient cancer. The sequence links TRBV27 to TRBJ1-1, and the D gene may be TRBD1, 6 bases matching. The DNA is TGTGCCAGCAGTCCGACCAACAGGGACACTGAAGCTTTCTTT. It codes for CASSPTNRDTEAFF.